This TCR beta chain was observed in a study of blood T cell repertoires in COVID-19. The CDR3 contains 16 residues. Trimming stripped 2 bases from V and 0 bases from J, with 12 bases between. Germline V gene sequence: CDR1 SGDLS, CDR2 YYNGEE. The data were produced by immunoSEQ multiplex PCR, yet TCRdb's version contains in-frame clones alone and is incomplete. The sample holds hundreds of thousands of clones, around 90% seen once. Specimen: peripheral blood. The V and J genes are TRBV9 and TRBJ2-1; D not certain. This receptor was identified in a woman aged 18-29 years with acute or convalescent COVID-19. CDR3 in DNA: TGTGCCAGCAGCGTTGGCCCACCAAGCTCCTACAATGAGCAGTTCTTC. It is translated as CASSVGPPSSYNEQFF.